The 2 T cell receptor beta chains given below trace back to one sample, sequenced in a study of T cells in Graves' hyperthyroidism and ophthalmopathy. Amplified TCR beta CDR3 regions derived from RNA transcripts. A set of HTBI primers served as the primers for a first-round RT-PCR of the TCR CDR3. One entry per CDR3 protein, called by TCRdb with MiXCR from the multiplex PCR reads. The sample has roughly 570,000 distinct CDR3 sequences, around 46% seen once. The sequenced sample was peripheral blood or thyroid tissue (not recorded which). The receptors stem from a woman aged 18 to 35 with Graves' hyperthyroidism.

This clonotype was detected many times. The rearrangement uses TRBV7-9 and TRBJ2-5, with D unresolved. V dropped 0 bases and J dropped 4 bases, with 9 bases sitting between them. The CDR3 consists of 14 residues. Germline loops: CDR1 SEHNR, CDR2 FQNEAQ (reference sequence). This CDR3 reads CASSLAPPGETQYF. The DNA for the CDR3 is TGTGCCAGCAGCTTAGCTCCACCTGGAGAGACCCAGTACTTC.

CDR3 sequence: CASSLSGRQQETQYF. As DNA, the CDR3 is TGTGCCAGCAGCTTATCGGGACGGCAGCAAGAGACCCAGTACTTC. The chain has TRBV11-1 and TRBJ2-5; D possibly uses TRBD1 or TRBD2 (5 bases each). Germline CDR1 reads SGHAT; CDR2 reads FQDESV (reference sequence). V lost 2 bases to trimming and J lost 2 bases, with 12 bases between them. This CDR3 region has 15 residues.